This T cell receptor (beta chain) stems from a study of cytomegalovirus exposure and HLA in healthy donors. Study results and limitations: Using the classifier, cytomegalovirus status was reportedly diagnosed with high specificity and sensitivity. Sequencing depth roughly uniform across donors was assumed in presence/absence analyses.

Germline values: CDR1 KGHSH, CDR2 LQKENI. CDR3 size: 16 residues. J was trimmed by 0 bases and V by 1 base; bases with no gene match: 3. A note on this clone: Antigen specificity is unknown.

Amplification used 60 Vbeta primers and 13 Jbeta primers. Sequencing was performed with immunoSEQ multiplex PCR; in TCRdb, only in-frame clones are kept and a portion is missing. The profile shows under 130,000 clones, around 15% of them singletons. Sequencing was done on a sample of PBMCs. The source is a female donor in good health and CMV-seronegative. The gene calls are TRBV18 and TRBJ1-5; TRBD1 matches at 7 bases. CDR3 nucleotides: TGTGCCAGCTCACCACAGACAGGGAGTAGCAATCAGCCCCAGCATTTT. Translation gives CASSPQTGSSNQPQHF. The full variable domain, in which reference TRBV18 and TRBJ1-5 provide the parts outside the CDR3, is NAGVMQNPRHLVRRRGQEARLRCSPMKGHSHVYWYRQLPEEGLKFMVYLQKENIIDESGMPKERFSAEFPKEGPSILRIQQVVRGDSAAYFCASSPQTGSSNQPQHFGDGTRLSIL.